This TCR beta chain stems from a study of blood T cell repertoires in COVID-19. For the study at large: Acute and convalescent COVID-19 samples came from the United States, Italy and Spain. Sources were T cells, B-cell-depleted T cells, or PBMCs; the material itself was cDNA or gDNA.

Original analysis: From reference gene primer amplification, estimates of nucleated cell counts were derived. The data were produced by immunoSEQ multiplex PCR, yet TCRdb's version contains in-frame clones alone and is incomplete. That table furnishes V, J and clone size, whereas the DNA furnished D and trimming. The sample holds 100,000 to 150,000 clones, over 85% seen once. Followed longitudinally, the Seattle patients had been enrolled during active infection. V lost 9 bases to trimming and J lost 2 bases, with 10 bases between them. The CDR3 sequence is 13 residues long. This clonotype originated in a man aged 55-75 years with COVID-19, enrolled during active disease. The sequenced material came from peripheral blood. This chain joins TRBV12-3 or TRBV12-4 and TRBJ1-4, with D possibly matching TRBD1 (5 bases). CDR3 DNA sequence: TGTGCCAGTACCCCAGGGACTAATGAAAAACTGTTTTTT. It specifies CASTPGTNEKLFF.